The present T cell receptor beta chain was sequenced within a study of shared clonotypes between healthy human individuals. At the level of the study: A donor's plate count was three for CD4 naive and three for CD4 memory; CD8 naive had two and CD8 memory one. Findings and limits, study-wide: Non-shared clonotypes displayed generation probabilities falling below those of clonotypes present in all four donors.

Assay: immunoSEQ multiplex PCR; the TCRdb copy retains only in-frame clones and omits some. The sample consists of about 2.2 million clones, over 85% of them appearing once. V lost 0 bases, J lost 6 bases, and 18 bases stayed unmatched. This CDR3 has 20 amino acids. Germline-derived CDR1 and CDR2 are MGHRA and YSYEKL. Naive CD8 cells were CD45RO-negative, positively selected for CCR7, excluding terminally differentiated effector memory CD45RA+ cells. The study enrolled healthy HIV-negative adults without recent acute infections or vaccinations as donors. For this clone: Its antigen is undetermined.

The sequence came from a man between 18 and 29 years old in good health. Some clones in this sample may be carry-over from other donors' samples. The chain is built from TRBV4-1 and TRBJ2-1, with 9 bases matching TRBD2. Sequencing used naive CD8+ T cells from PBMCs. The CDR3, as DNA: TGCGCCAGCAGCCAAGAGCGGCTAGGCGGGAGGGCCCTCTTTGGCAATGAGCAGTTCTTC. It yields the protein CASSQERLGGRALFGNEQFF.